This T cell receptor (beta chain) was captured in a study of siplizumab effects on memory and regulatory T cells. Measured with immunoSEQ multiplex PCR; TCRdb has only the in-frame clones, and not every one. Of more than 85,000 clones listed, approximately 92% were seen once; the top ten hold roughly 2.8%. Overall study findings and caveats: Siplizumab cultures yielded proliferating Tregs whose suppressive function was not confirmed.

CDR1 and CDR2 from the germline V gene are MGHRA and YSYEKL. Trimming shortened V by 1 base and J by 4 bases, and 7 bases separated the two germline ends. The CDR3 runs to 13 residues. Regarding this clone: Its antigen remains unknown.

The receptor was isolated from a human donor in good health. Some clones in this sample may be carry-over from other donors' samples. V usage is TRBV4-1 and J usage is TRBJ1-1; D unresolved. The source material was CD4+ T cells sorted from blood. The DNA for the CDR3 is TGCGCCAGCAGCCAAGTGGTATCCACTGAAGCTTTCTTT. This gives the protein CASSQVVSTEAFF.